The T cell receptor (beta chain) described here comes from a study of CD8+ T cells in alopecia areata. Trimming took 8 bases from V and 6 from J; bases not matched to a gene: 11. The germline V gene encodes CDR1 SEHNR and CDR2 FQNEAQ (reference sequence). The CDR3 is 15 amino acids. cDNA serving as the sequencing template came from extracted, reverse transcribed RNA. Profiling relied on immunoSEQ multiplex PCR, and the TCRdb table lists in-frame clones only, not all of them. The sample lists around 35,000 clones, around 50% seen once, with less than 50% in the top ten. Alopecia areata patients had lesional scalp punch biopsies and peripheral blood taken from them.

The chain combines TRBV7-9 with TRBJ2-1; 9 nucleotides agree with TRBD1. The sample taken for sequencing was NKG2D-high CD8+ T cells sorted from blood. The sequence was collected from a human donor with alopecia areata. The CDR3: CASGDRDKFGNEQFF. CDR3 DNA sequence: TGTGCCAGCGGGGACAGGGACAAATTCGGCAATGAGCAGTTCTTC.